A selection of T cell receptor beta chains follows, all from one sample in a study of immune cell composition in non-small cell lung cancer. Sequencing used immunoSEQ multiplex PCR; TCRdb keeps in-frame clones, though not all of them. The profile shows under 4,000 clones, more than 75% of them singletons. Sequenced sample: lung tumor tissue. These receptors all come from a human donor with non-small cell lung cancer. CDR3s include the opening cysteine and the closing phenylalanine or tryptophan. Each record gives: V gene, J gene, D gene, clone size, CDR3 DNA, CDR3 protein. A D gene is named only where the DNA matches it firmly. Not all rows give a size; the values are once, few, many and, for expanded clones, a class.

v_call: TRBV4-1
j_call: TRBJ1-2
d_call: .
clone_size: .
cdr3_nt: TGCGCCAGCAGCCAAGCGAGGGATCCGGACTATGGCTACACCTTC
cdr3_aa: CASSQARDPDYGYTF

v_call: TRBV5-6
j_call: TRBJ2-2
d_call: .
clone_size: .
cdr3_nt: TGTGCCAGCAGCTTGCCAGGGTCTAACACCGGGGAGCTGTTTTTT
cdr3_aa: CASSLPGSNTGELFF

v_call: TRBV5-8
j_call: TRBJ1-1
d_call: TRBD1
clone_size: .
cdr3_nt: TGTGCCAGCAGCAGGGCTGGGACAGGGGTTAATGATGAAGCTTTCTTT
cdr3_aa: CASSRAGTGVNDEAFF

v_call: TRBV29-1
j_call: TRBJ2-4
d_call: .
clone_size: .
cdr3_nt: TGCAGCGTTGATATGGACAGGCGGGGAGACATTCAGTACTTC
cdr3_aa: CSVDMDRRGDIQYF

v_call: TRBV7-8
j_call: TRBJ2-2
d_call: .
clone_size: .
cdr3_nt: TGTGCCAGCAGCCCCACGAACACCGGGGAGCTGTTTTTT
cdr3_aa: CASSPTNTGELFF

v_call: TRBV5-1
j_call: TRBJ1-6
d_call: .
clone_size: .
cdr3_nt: TGCGCCAGCAGCCCGCGGAGCTCCTATAATTCACCCCTCCACTTT
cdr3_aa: CASSPRSSYNSPLHF

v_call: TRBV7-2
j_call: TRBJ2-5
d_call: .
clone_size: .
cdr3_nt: TGTGCCAGCAGCTTAGGGGCCAGGCTGGAAGAGACCCAGTACTTC
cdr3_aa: CASSLGARLEETQYF

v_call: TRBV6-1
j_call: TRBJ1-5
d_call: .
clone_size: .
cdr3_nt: TGTGCCGGGGGGGAACGACTCGCCCAGCCCCAGCATTTT
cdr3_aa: CAGGERLAQPQHF

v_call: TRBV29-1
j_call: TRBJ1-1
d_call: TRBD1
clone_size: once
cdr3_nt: TGCAGCGGGGACAGGGCCTCAGCTGAAGCTTTCTTT
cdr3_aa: CSGDRASAEAFF

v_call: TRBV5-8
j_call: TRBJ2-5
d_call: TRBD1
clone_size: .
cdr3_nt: TGTGCCAGCAGCTCCCGGACAGGGACGAGGCAAGAGACCCAGTACTTC
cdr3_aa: CASSSRTGTRQETQYF

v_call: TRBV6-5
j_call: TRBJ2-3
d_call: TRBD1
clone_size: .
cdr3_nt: TGTGCCAGCAGTCAGACAGGGGGCTCGGATACGCAGTATTTT
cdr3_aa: CASSQTGGSDTQYF

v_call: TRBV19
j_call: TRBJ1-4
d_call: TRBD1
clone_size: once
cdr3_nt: TGTGCCAGTAGTATCACTCTCGGGACAGGCGGAAAACTGTTTTTT
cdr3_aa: CASSITLGTGGKLFF

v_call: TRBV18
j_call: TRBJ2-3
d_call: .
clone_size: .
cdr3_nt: TGTGCCAGCTCACCTACTGGAGGGCGAGATACGCAGTATTTT
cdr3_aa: CASSPTGGRDTQYF

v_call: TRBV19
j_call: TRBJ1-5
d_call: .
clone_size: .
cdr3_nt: TGTGCCAGTAGTATAGTAGGGGGAAGCAATCAGCCCCAGCATTTT
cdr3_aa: CASSIVGGSNQPQHF

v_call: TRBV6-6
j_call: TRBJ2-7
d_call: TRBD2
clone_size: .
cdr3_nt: TGTGCCAGTCACGGGGGGGGCTACGAGCAGTACTTC
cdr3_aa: CASHGGGYEQYF

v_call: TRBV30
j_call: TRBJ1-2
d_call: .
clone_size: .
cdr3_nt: TGTGCCTGGAGGGGGGAGGGAGCTGGCTACACCTTC
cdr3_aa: CAWRGEGAGYTF

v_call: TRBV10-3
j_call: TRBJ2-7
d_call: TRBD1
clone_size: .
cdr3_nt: TGTGCCATCAGCCGCGACAGGGAAGGGTACGAGCAGTACTTC
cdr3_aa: CAISRDREGYEQYF

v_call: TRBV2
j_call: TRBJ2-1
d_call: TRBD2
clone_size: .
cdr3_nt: TGTGCCAGCAGTGAAGAAGGCGGGGGTTTATACAATGAGCAGTTCTTC
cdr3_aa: CASSEEGGGLYNEQFF

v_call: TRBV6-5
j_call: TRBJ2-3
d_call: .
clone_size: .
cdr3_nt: TGTGCCAGCAGTTACTCTTACAGAAGCACAGATACGCAGTATTTT
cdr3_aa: CASSYSYRSTDTQYF

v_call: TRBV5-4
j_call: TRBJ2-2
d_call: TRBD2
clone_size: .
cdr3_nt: TGTGCCAGCAGCGTGGAGGCTAGCGGGTGGACTATCAACACCGGGGAGCTGTTTTTT
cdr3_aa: CASSVEASGWTINTGELFF

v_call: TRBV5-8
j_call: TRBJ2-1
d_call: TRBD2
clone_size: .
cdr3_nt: TGTGCCAGCAGCTGGATCCCGGGGGGGCTCATAAGTGAGCAGTTCTTC
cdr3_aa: CASSWIPGGLISEQFF

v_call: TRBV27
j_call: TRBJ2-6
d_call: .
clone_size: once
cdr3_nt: TGTGCCAGCAGCTGGGCGCCGGCTGGGGCCAACGTCCTGACTTTC
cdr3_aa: CASSWAPAGANVLTF

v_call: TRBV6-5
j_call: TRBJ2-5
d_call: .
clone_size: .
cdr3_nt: TGTGCCAGCAGCAACCATGGGGGGCAAGAGACCCAGTACTTC
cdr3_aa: CASSNHGGQETQYF

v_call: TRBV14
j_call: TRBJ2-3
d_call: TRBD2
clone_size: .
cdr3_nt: TGTGCCAGCAGCCAATGGACTAGCGGGGGTGCAGATACGCAGTATTTT
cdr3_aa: CASSQWTSGGADTQYF

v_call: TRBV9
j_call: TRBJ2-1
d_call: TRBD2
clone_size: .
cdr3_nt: TGTGCCAGCAGCGTAGCGGGAGGACTCTGGCATGAGCAGTTCTTC
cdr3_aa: CASSVAGGLWHEQFF

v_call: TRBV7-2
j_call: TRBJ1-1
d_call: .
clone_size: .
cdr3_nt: TGTGCCAGCAGCATGGCAGGAGGGCGCACTGAAGCTTTCTTT
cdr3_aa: CASSMAGGRTEAFF

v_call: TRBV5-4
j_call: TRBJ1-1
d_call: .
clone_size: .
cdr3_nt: TGTGCCAGCAGCCCGGGACGGAGGGACACTGAAGCTTTCTTT
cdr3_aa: CASSPGRRDTEAFF

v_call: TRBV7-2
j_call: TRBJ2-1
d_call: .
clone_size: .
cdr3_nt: TGTGCCAGCAGCTCCGCGAATGAGCAGTTCTTC
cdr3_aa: CASSSANEQFF

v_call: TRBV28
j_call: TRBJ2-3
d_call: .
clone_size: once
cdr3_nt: TGTGCCAGCAGTTTAAGCACCCCTTCGAGCACAGATACGCAGTATTTT
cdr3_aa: CASSLSTPSSTDTQYF

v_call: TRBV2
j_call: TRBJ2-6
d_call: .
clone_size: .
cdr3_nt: TGTGCCAGCAGTGGGGAGGGGGCTGGGGCCAACGTCCTGACTTTC
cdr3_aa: CASSGEGAGANVLTF

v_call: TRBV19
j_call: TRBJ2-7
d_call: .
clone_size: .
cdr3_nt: TGTGCCAGTAGTCCCCGGACTATGGGGGAGCAGTACTTC
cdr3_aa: CASSPRTMGEQYF

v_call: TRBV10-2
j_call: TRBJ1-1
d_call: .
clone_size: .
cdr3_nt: TGCGCCAGCATGGGAGGGAACACTGAAGCTTTCTTT
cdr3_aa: CASMGGNTEAFF

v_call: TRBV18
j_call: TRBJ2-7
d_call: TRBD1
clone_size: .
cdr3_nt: TGTGCCAGCTCACCAGACAGGGCCCCCTACGAGCAGTACTTC
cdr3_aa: CASSPDRAPYEQYF

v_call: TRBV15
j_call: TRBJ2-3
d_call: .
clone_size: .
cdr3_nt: TGTGCCACCAGCAGAGGGGGCGGGACCACAGATACGCAGTATTTT
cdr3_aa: CATSRGGGTTDTQYF

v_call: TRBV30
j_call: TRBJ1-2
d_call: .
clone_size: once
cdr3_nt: TGTGCCTGGAGTAAAGGGGCTGAGAATGGCTACACCTTC
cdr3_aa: CAWSKGAENGYTF

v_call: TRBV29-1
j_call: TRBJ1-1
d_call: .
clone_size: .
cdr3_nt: TGCAGCGTTGACAGGGGCACTGAAGCTTTCTTT
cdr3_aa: CSVDRGTEAFF

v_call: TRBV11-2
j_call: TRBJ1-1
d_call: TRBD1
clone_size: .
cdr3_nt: TGTGCCAGCAGGGGGACAGGGGGGACTGAAGCTTTCTTT
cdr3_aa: CASRGTGGTEAFF

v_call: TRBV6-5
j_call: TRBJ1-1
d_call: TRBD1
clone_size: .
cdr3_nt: TGTGCCAGCAGATCCGGGACAGGGAGAGCTTTCTTT
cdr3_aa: CASRSGTGRAFF

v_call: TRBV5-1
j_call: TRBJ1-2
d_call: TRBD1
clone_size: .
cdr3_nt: TGCGCCAGCAGCTTCGGGACAGGGCAAGGCTACACCTTC
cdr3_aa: CASSFGTGQGYTF

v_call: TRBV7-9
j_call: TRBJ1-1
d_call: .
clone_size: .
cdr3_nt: TGTGCCAGTAGGATACAGGGACACACTGAAGCTTTCTTT
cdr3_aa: CASRIQGHTEAFF

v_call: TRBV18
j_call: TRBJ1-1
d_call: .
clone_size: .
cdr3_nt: TGTGCCAGCTCACCACGGGAGAGCACTGAAGCTTTCTTT
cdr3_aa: CASSPRESTEAFF

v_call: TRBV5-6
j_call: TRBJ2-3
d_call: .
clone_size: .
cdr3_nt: TGTGCCAGCAGCTTGTGGGGGGGCAGGGGCTTAGATACGCAGTATTTT
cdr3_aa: CASSLWGGRGLDTQYF